This is a list of T cell receptor beta chains from one sample in a study of blood T cell repertoires in COVID-19. Assay used: immunoSEQ multiplex PCR; TCRdb lists only in-frame clones, some missing. The sample has 60,000 to 75,000 clones, roughly 90% seen once; the top ten hold more than 3%. Sequences were obtained from peripheral blood. Source of these receptors: a human donor in a cohort sampled during active COVID-19. The CDR3 runs from the conserved cysteine through the conserved F or W. The D gene is left open where the match is weak. The listing skips clone size in some rows; elsewhere it reads once, few, many or a size class.

j_call v_call d_call clone_size cdr3_aa cdr3_nt
TRBJ2-1 TRBV28 - - CASTSVTYNEQFF TGTGCCAGCACCAGCGTAACCTACAATGAGCAGTTCTTC
TRBJ2-7 TRBV9 TRBD1 - CASSAKGQGAREQYF TGTGCCAGCAGCGCTAAGGGACAGGGGGCGAGGGAGCAGTACTTC
TRBJ2-3 TRBV6-5 - - CASSSLGSSTDTQYF TGTGCCAGCAGTTCCCTCGGGTCTAGCACAGATACGCAGTATTTT
TRBJ2-7 TRBV5-4 - - CASSSDSYEQYF TGTGCCAGCAGCTCGGACAGCTACGAGCAGTACTTC
TRBJ2-2 TRBV6-5 TRBD1 - CASTGQGPNTGELFF TGTGCCAGCACGGGACAGGGTCCGAACACCGGGGAGCTGTTTTTT
TRBJ2-7 TRBV19 TRBD2 - CASSPTSGPYEQYF TGTGCCAGTAGTCCGACTAGCGGGCCCTACGAGCAGTACTTC
TRBJ1-5 TRBV24-1 - - CATSDFADAANQPQHF TGTGCCACCAGTGATTTCGCCGACGCGGCAAATCAGCCCCAGCATTTT
TRBJ2-2 TRBV9 - - CASSPPETGELFF TGTGCCAGCAGCCCCCCCGAGACCGGGGAGCTGTTTTTT
TRBJ2-2 TRBV29-1 - - CSVDVLATGELFF TGCAGCGTTGACGTTTTAGCCACCGGGGAGCTGTTTTTT
TRBJ1-6 TRBV5-5 - - CASSSGLQNNSPLHF TGTGCCAGCAGCTCGGGGTTACAGAATAATTCACCCCTCCACTTT
TRBJ1-5 TRBV7-2 - - CASSPTTGNQPQHF TGTGCCAGCAGCCCGACTACGGGCAATCAGCCCCAGCATTTT
TRBJ2-7 TRBV28 - - CASGGPNFYEQYF TGTGCCAGCGGAGGGCCCAATTTTTACGAGCAGTACTTC
TRBJ1-5 TRBV6-2/TRBV6-3 - - CASSYQGLTQPQHF TGTGCCAGCAGTTATCAGGGATTGACCCAGCCCCAGCATTTT
TRBJ2-7 TRBV19 - - CATGLSAYEQYF TGTGCCACGGGACTTTCCGCCTACGAGCAGTACTTC
TRBJ2-7 TRBV6-5 - - CASSYSWGELPYEQYF TGTGCCAGCAGTTACTCGTGGGGGGAATTACCCTACGAGCAGTACTTC
TRBJ1-1 TRBV29-1 - - CSVATGTLNTEAFF TGCAGCGTAGCCACAGGGACCCTTAACACTGAAGCTTTCTTT
TRBJ2-7 TRBV6-1 - - CASSEALRAFVAYEQYF TGTGCCAGCAGTGAAGCTTTGAGGGCTTTTGTTGCCTACGAGCAGTACTTC
TRBJ1-1 TRBV5-6 - - CASSWSGNTEAFF TGTGCCAGCAGCTGGTCAGGTAACACTGAAGCTTTCTTT
TRBJ1-2 TRBV18 - few CASSLSRQGPTYGYTF TGTGCCAGCTCACTTTCGCGGCAGGGCCCTACCTATGGCTACACCTTC
TRBJ2-1 TRBV20-1 - - CSASLLDNEQFF TGCAGTGCTAGTTTACTCGACAATGAGCAGTTCTTC
TRBJ1-4 TRBV3-1/TRBV3-2 - - CASTQNRASNEKLFF TGTGCCAGCACCCAAAACAGGGCTTCTAATGAAAAACTGTTTTTT
TRBJ2-6 TRBV7-3 TRBD1 - CASSLKPFVGQGVSGANVLTF TGTGCCAGCAGCTTAAAACCCTTCGTGGGGCAGGGGGTCTCTGGGGCCAACGTCCTGACTTTC
TRBJ2-1 TRBV19 TRBD1 - CASSGQGAYHEQFF TGTGCCAGTAGCGGACAGGGGGCTTACCATGAGCAGTTCTTC
TRBJ2-1 TRBV27 TRBD2 - CASSSPLAGGYNEQFF TGTGCCAGCAGTTCCCCATTAGCGGGGGGATACAATGAGCAGTTCTTC
TRBJ1-1 TRBV5-4 - - CASSPRTVEAFF TGTGCCAGCAGCCCCCGGACAGTTGAAGCTTTCTTT
TRBJ2-1 TRBV2 TRBD2 - CASSAGGSYNEQFF TGTGCCAGCAGTGCGGGGGGATCCTACAATGAGCAGTTCTTC
TRBJ1-2 TRBV15 TRBD1 once CATSAAGQGSFGYTF TGTGCCACCAGCGCCGCAGGACAGGGAAGTTTTGGCTACACCTTC
TRBJ2-3 TRBV19 TRBD1 - CASSKTGTGSDTQYF TGTGCCAGTAGTAAAACCGGGACAGGGTCAGATACGCAGTATTTT